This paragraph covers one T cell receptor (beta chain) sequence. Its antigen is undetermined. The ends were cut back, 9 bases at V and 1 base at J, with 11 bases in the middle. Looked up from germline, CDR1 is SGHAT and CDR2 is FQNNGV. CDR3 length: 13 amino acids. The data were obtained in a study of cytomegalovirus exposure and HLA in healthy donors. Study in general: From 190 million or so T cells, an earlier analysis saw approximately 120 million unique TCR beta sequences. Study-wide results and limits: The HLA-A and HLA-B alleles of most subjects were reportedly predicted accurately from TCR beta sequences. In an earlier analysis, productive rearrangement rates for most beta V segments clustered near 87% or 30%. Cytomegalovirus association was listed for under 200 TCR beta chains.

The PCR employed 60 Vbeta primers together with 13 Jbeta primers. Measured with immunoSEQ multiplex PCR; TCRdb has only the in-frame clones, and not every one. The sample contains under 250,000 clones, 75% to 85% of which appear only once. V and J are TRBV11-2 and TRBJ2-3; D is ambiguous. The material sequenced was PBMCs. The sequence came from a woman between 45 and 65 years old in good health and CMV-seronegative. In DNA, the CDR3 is TGTGCCAGTAAGAAGCCCGGCACAGATACGCAGTATTTT. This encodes CASKKPGTDTQYF. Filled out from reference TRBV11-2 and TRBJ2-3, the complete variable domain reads EAGVAQSPRYKIIEKRQSVAFWCNPISGHATLYWYQQILGQGPKLLIQFQNNGVVDDSQLPKDRFSAERLKGVDSTLKIQPAKLEDSAVYLCASKKPGTDTQYFGPGTRLTVL.